This T cell receptor beta chain stems from a study of cytomegalovirus exposure and HLA in healthy donors. General study results and limits: Presence/absence results assume similar sequencing depth per donor, which may not hold. Analysis performed later found 16,000 or so TCR beta sequences associated with HLA alleles at 0.05 false discovery rate. A later analysis, which compared TCR beta chains of equal frequency, found the HLA-associated ones more clonally expanded. Cytomegalovirus association was listed for under 200 TCR beta chains.

CDR3 size: 16 residues. The V gene's germline CDR1 is PRHDT and CDR2 FYEKMQ (reference sequence). V dropped 6 bases and J dropped 4 bases, with 19 bases sitting between them. The PCR had 60 Vbeta and 13 Jbeta primers. TCRdb's table, derived via immunoSEQ multiplex PCR, lists solely in-frame clones and lacks some. The data hold roughly 20,000 clones, with about 74% observed a single time. This clone was counted a few times. No antigen is known for it. The rearrangement joins TRBV13 to TRBJ2-1, with a tentative D call TRBD2 (5 bases). The specimen was PBMCs. This clonotype was sampled from a man between 18 and 29 years old in good health and CMV-seronegative. As DNA, the CDR3 is TGTGCCAGCAGTTACCGGCCGCGGGTAGATTACAATGAGCAGTTCTTC. Its protein is CASSYRPRVDYNEQFF.